These 23 T cell receptor beta chains share one sample of origin, sequenced in a study of blood T cell repertoires in COVID-19. Libraries were prepared by immunoSEQ multiplex PCR; TCRdb keeps only in-frame clonotypes and omits some of them. The sample records 300,000 or so clones, 86% being singletons. Sequencing was done on a sample of peripheral blood. All receptors derive from a woman aged 45-60 years with acute or convalescent COVID-19.

The V call is TRBV27, the J call TRBJ2-7, with TRBD2 identical over 12 bases. Germline CDR1 and CDR2: MNHEY and SMNVEV (reference sequence). J gave up 3 bases and V 2 bases, and 2 bases lay outside the gene matches. The CDR3 is 15 amino acids. The CDR3 spells CASSLKGLAGYEQYF. The CDR3, as DNA: TGTGCCAGCAGTTTAAAGGGACTAGCGGGCTACGAGCAGTACTTC.

This clone has a single count. The V gene is TRBV5-1, the J gene TRBJ2-7, with TRBD1 as a possible D gene (6 bases). CDR3 size: 15 residues. V shed 4 bases and J shed 2 bases, with 16 bases lying between them. The germline gives CDR1 SGHRS, CDR2 YFSETQ. The CDR3: CASSILGTRTYEQYF. In DNA form, the CDR3 reads TGCGCCAGCAGCATACTCGGGACAAGAACCTACGAGCAGTACTTC.

CDR3 coding DNA: TGTGCCAACCACCCAACAGGTAACACTGAAGCTTTCTTT. The encoded protein is CANHPTGNTEAFF. The rearrangement joins TRBV10-3 to TRBJ1-1; maybe TRBD1 (5 bases). Per the germline V gene, CDR1 is ENHRY and CDR2 is SYGVKD. This CDR3 is 13 amino acids long. The V end lost 10 bases, the J end lost 2 bases, and 14 bases lay between the germline ends.

This clone was recorded a few times. This chain connects TRBV2 to TRBJ1-2; TRBD1 might be the D (6 bases). The CDR3 loop spans 14 amino acids. Germline CDR1 SNHLY, CDR2 FYNNEI. The germline V and J ends were trimmed by 7 bases and 1 base, with 13 bases remaining between them. In DNA, the CDR3 is TGTGCCAGCAAGACAGGCGAATTTAACTATGGCTACACCTTC. This encodes CASKTGEFNYGYTF.

The CDR3 DNA sequence: TGTGCCAGCTCACCAGGGACAGGGCCGAACACTGAAGCTTTCTTT. As protein: CASSPGTGPNTEAFF. J is TRBJ1-1 and V is TRBV18; 9 bases fit TRBD1. Trimming took 2 bases from V and 1 from J; bases not matched to a gene: 2. The CDR3 covers 15 residues. Germline loops: CDR1 KGHSH, CDR2 LQKENI.

This clone was observed a single time. V is TRBV6-1 and J is TRBJ1-2; D might be TRBD1 (6 bases). CDR1 MNHNS and CDR2 SASEGT come from the germline V gene. V was trimmed by 2 bases and J by 7 bases, leaving 17 bases between them. The CDR3 has 15 amino acids. This CDR3 is CASSERGAKSFGYTF. CDR3 nucleotide sequence: TGTGCCAGCAGTGAACGGGGGGCAAAGTCATTTGGCTACACCTTC.

V gene TRBV11-2 combines with J gene TRBJ1-3; no clear D gene. The germline V gene encodes CDR1 SGHAT and CDR2 FQNNGV. The CDR3 contains 17 residues. Trimming removed 2 bases from V and 1 base from J, with 15 bases in between. The CDR3 DNA sequence: TGTGCCAGCAGCTTAAGTTTGGACTCCGGTTCTGGAAACACCATATATTTT. Translating it yields CASSLSLDSGSGNTIYF.

This chain connects TRBV18 to TRBJ2-1; D unclear. Germline CDR1 KGHSH, CDR2 LQKENI. The CDR3 contains 14 residues. Trimming pared 6 bases from V and 5 bases from J, leaving 14 bases between. CDR3 sequence: CASSPANRDNEQFF. CDR3 DNA sequence: TGTGCCAGCTCCCCCGCGAATCGGGACAATGAGCAGTTCTTC.

V is TRBV28 and J is TRBJ2-1; TRBD2 is a possible D gene (6 bases). Germline assignment: CDR1 MDHEN and CDR2 SYDVKM. V lost 8 bases and J lost 7, with 15 bases in between. This CDR3 spans 13 amino acids. The CDR3 DNA reads TGTGCCAGCCGAAGGACTACACCAAATGAGCAGTTCTTC. Protein: CASRRTTPNEQFF.

The chain carries TRBV4-1 and TRBJ2-7, with 8 positions matching TRBD1. In germline, CDR1 is MGHRA, CDR2 YSYEKL. CDR3 length equals 14 residues. Germline trimming cut 4 bases from V and 0 bases from J; bases unmatched to any gene: 2. The CDR3 spells CASSPGQDSYEQYF. The CDR3 nucleotides are TGCGCCAGCAGCCCGGGACAGGACTCCTACGAGCAGTACTTC.

The genes are TRBV28 and TRBJ2-5, with 7 nucleotides matching TRBD1. CDR3 length: 14 residues. Germline V gives CDR1 MDHEN, CDR2 SYDVKM. With 5 bases clipped from V and 0 bases from J, the junction kept 3 bases outside the gene matches. CDR3 DNA sequence: TGTGCCAGCAGTCAGACAGGGAACCAAGAGACCCAGTACTTC. Residues: CASSQTGNQETQYF.

This rearrangement joins TRBV9 to TRBJ2-3; 9 bases are a match to TRBD2. Germline CDR1 reads SGDLS; CDR2 reads YYNGEE. The CDR3 length is 16 residues. With V trimmed by 4 bases and J by 1 base, 7 bases remained unmatched. For the CDR3, the DNA is TGTGCCAGCAGCCCGGTAGCGGGAGCGGGCACAGATACGCAGTATTTT. Residues: CASSPVAGAGTDTQYF.

This chain joins TRBV4-1 and TRBJ2-7; 9 bases map to TRBD1. CDR1 is MGHRA and CDR2 is YSYEKL in the germline V gene. Unmatched junction bases numbered 0, after V lost 0 bases and J lost 0 bases. The CDR3 is made up of 15 amino acids. The CDR3 region has the DNA TGCGCCAGCAGCCAAGAGGACAGGGGCTCCTACGAGCAGTACTTC. It is translated as CASSQEDRGSYEQYF.

J is TRBJ2-7 and V is TRBV2, with D tentatively TRBD1 (6 bases). Looked up from germline, CDR1 is SNHLY and CDR2 is FYNNEI. V was pared by 1 base and J by 3 bases, with 16 bases between. This CDR3 contains 16 residues. DNA of the CDR3: TGTGCCAGCAGTGAAGGAAAACGGGACAAATACTACGAGCAGTACTTC. Its translation: CASSEGKRDKYYEQYF.

The gene calls are TRBV3-1 (or the pseudogene TRBV3-2) and TRBJ2-7; 9 nucleotides match TRBD2. CDR3 length: 14 residues. V lost 5 bases to trimming and J lost 1 base; unmatched junction nucleotides: 3. Germline V gives CDR1 LGHDT, CDR2 YNNKEL (reference sequence). The CDR3 protein is CASSGLAISYEQYF. The CDR3 bases are TGTGCCAGCAGCGGACTAGCGATATCCTACGAGCAGTACTTC.

The chain joins TRBV18 to TRBJ2-2, with D possibly matching TRBD2 (6 bases). The CDR3 length is 15 residues. With 1 base removed from V and 7 bases from J, the gap between germline ends came to 13 bases. The germline gives CDR1 KGHSH, CDR2 LQKENI. CDR3 in amino acids: CASSPQGGFYGELFF. CDR3 DNA sequence: TGTGCCAGCTCACCACAGGGAGGCTTCTACGGGGAGCTGTTTTTT.

V is TRBV27 and J is TRBJ1-1; D call uncertain. In germline, CDR1 is MNHEY, CDR2 SMNVEV (reference sequence). V gave up 7 bases and J gave up 3 bases, with 6 bases separating them. The CDR3 sequence is 11 residues long. This chain's CDR3 is CASTPYTEAFF. In DNA form, the CDR3 reads TGTGCCAGCACCCCGTACACTGAAGCTTTCTTT.

This rearrangement joins TRBV28 to TRBJ2-7, with D perhaps TRBD2 (5 bases). The CDR3 is 12 amino acids. V lost 5 bases and J 4 bases, leaving 9 bases between the germline ends. The germline V gene has CDR1 MDHEN and CDR2 SYDVKM. The chain's CDR3 is CASSPDYYEQYF. CDR3 sequence (DNA): TGTGCCAGCAGTCCCGACTATTACGAGCAGTACTTC.

The chain carries TRBV19 and TRBJ2-1; a possible D gene is TRBD1 (5 bases). Germline V gene data show CDR1 as LNHDA and CDR2 as SQIVND (reference sequence). Trimming shortened V by 6 bases and J by 0 bases, and 9 bases separated the two germline ends. The CDR3 extends over 14 amino acids. The CDR3 protein is CASSRTRSYNEQFF. The DNA for the CDR3 is TGTGCCAGTAGCAGGACACGCTCCTACAATGAGCAGTTCTTC.

This rearrangement joins TRBV6-2 or TRBV6-3 to TRBJ2-5; no firm D call. This CDR3 is built from 13 residues. Trimming stripped 1 base from V and 2 bases from J, with 5 bases between. CDR1 MNHEY and CDR2 SVGEGT come from the germline V gene. The CDR3, as DNA: TGTGCCAGCAGTTACTTTAGACAAGAGACCCAGTACTTC. As protein: CASSYFRQETQYF.

CDR3 bases: TGTGCCAGCAAACCCGGGGGGCGCCCAGATACGCAGTATTTT. Its protein product is CASKPGGRPDTQYF. The chain employs TRBV6-5 and TRBJ2-3; perhaps TRBD2 as D (7 bases). The CDR3 totals 14 residues. Looked up from germline, CDR1 is MNHEY and CDR2 is SVGAGI. V was trimmed by 7 bases and J by 4 bases, leaving 15 bases between them.

V gene TRBV7-2 combines with J gene TRBJ1-1, with unresolved D. Germline assignment: CDR1 SGHTA and CDR2 FQGNSA. CDR3 length equals 15 residues. V was cut by 3 bases and J by 0 bases, with 11 bases left in between. The CDR3 reads CASSLVAELNTEAFF. In nucleotides, the CDR3 is TGTGCCAGCAGCTTGGTAGCCGAATTGAACACTGAAGCTTTCTTT. Complete variable domain (other parts from reference TRBV7-2 and TRBJ1-1): GAGVSQSPSNKVTEKGKDVELRCDPISGHTALYWYRQSLGQGLEFLIYFQGNSAPDKSGLPSDRFSAERTGGSVSTLTIQRTQQEDSAVYLCASSLVAELNTEAFFGQGTRLTVV.

The rearrangement links TRBV28 to TRBJ1-2; D remains unclear. CDR3 length: 13 amino acids. CDR1 is MDHEN and CDR2 is SYDVKM in the germline V gene. Trimming took 6 bases from V and 6 from J, leaving 14 bases between them. CDR3 sequence reads: CASSPPGSDGYTF. CDR3 sequence (DNA): TGTGCCAGCAGCCCTCCGGGATCAGATGGCTACACCTTC.